The 20 T cell receptor beta chains below all came from one sample that was sequenced in a study of blood T cell repertoires in COVID-19. Using immunoSEQ multiplex PCR, the repertoire was profiled, and TCRdb retains in-frame clones only, with some absent. Seen here are about 13,000 clones, approximately 80% observed once, and the top ten hold 25%. Sequenced sample: peripheral blood. These receptors were collected from a man in his forties with active or convalescent COVID-19.

This chain joins TRBV7-2 and TRBJ1-5; D gene uncertain. Per the germline V gene, CDR1 is SGHTA and CDR2 is FQGNSA. The CDR3 contains 14 residues. Trimming took off 5 bases at V and 9 bases at J, with 17 bases between the two ends. CDR3 coding DNA: TGTGCCAGCAGCCCCGGGTCGGTGAAGTGGCCCCAGCATTTT. Amino acids: CASSPGSVKWPQHF.

The chain recombines TRBV12-3 or TRBV12-4 with TRBJ2-5; 7 bases match TRBD1. The V gene end was trimmed by 3 bases and the J gene end by 5 bases; junction bases not matched to a gene: 0. CDR3 length: 12 residues. The CDR3 loop reads CASSLDRETQYF. For the CDR3, the DNA is TGTGCCAGCAGTTTGGACAGGGAGACCCAGTACTTC.

The J gene is TRBJ1-2, the V gene TRBV27; 11 nucleotides line up with TRBD1. Germline CDR1 is MNHEY and CDR2 is SMNVEV (reference sequence). This CDR3 region has 16 residues. The junction had 4 bases not matched to a gene; V was cut back by 2 bases and J by 2 bases. The CDR3 region has the DNA TGTGCCAGCAGTTTAATAGGGACAGGGGGGAACTATGGCTACACCTTC. This translates into CASSLIGTGGNYGYTF.

The CDR3 sequence: CASSLLNEQFF. For the CDR3, the DNA is TGTGCCAGCAGTCTCCTGAATGAGCAGTTCTTC. The rearrangement uses TRBV12-3 or TRBV12-4 and TRBJ2-1; no firm D call. V dropped 5 bases and J dropped 7 bases, with 6 bases sitting between them. This CDR3 region has 11 residues.

The chain recombines TRBV2 with TRBJ2-3; 10 nucleotides line up with TRBD1. The CDR3 covers 14 residues. Germline V CDR1 and CDR2: SNHLY, FYNNEI. V shed 6 bases, J shed 4 bases, and the junction held 4 bases outside the gene matches. The CDR3 DNA follows: TGTGCCAGCAGCCAGGGGACAGGGGCAGATACGCAGTATTTT. It yields the protein CASSQGTGADTQYF. The full variable domain, with the rest looked up from reference TRBV2 and TRBJ2-3, is EPEVTQTPSHQVTQMGQEVILRCVPISNHLYFYWYRQILGQKVEFLVSFYNNEISEKSEIFDDQFSVERPDGSNFTLKIRSTKLEDSAMYFCASSQGTGADTQYFGPGTRLTVL.

This clone was seen a few times. The J gene is TRBJ2-7, the V gene TRBV29-1, with 9 positions matching TRBD2. Germline V gene lookup returns CDR1 SQVTM and CDR2 ANQGSEA. V gave up 5 bases and J gave up 7 bases; unmatched junction bases: 6. This CDR3 region has 12 residues. The CDR3 region is CSVISGSEEQYF. The DNA for the CDR3 is TGCAGCGTTATTAGCGGGAGTGAGGAGCAGTACTTC.

The chain uses TRBV10-3 and TRBJ2-7; 16 bases line up with TRBD2. Unmatched junction bases numbered 10, after V lost 6 bases and J lost 5 bases. The CDR3 sequence is 17 residues long. The V gene's germline CDR1 is ENHRY and CDR2 SYGVKD. The CDR3 bases are TGTGCCATCAGGGGGGGACTAGCGGGAGGGCCAGACCACGAGCAGTACTTC. Amino acids: CAIRGGLAGGPDHEQYF.

The chain carries TRBV27 and TRBJ2-2; 9 bases fit TRBD1. With V trimmed by 2 bases and J by 6 bases, 1 base remained unmatched. The CDR3 extends over 14 amino acids. Germline-derived CDR1 and CDR2 are MNHEY and SMNVEV (reference sequence). For the CDR3, the DNA is TGTGCCAGCAGTTTAGGACAGGGGTCCGGGGAGCTGTTTTTT. It codes for CASSLGQGSGELFF.

The chain carries TRBV7-9 and TRBJ2-1, with 10 bases that match TRBD2. CDR1 is SEHNR and CDR2 is FQNEAQ in the germline V gene (reference sequence). CDR3 length: 15 residues. Trimming at V came to 0 bases and at J to 9 bases, leaving 5 bases not matched to a gene. The CDR3 region is CASSLAYSGRGEQFF. CDR3 in DNA: TGTGCCAGCAGCTTAGCGTACAGCGGGAGGGGTGAGCAGTTCTTC.

The genes are TRBV14 and TRBJ1-1; TRBD1 aligns across 8 bases. The CDR3 has 12 amino acids. Germline V gene data show CDR1 as SGHDN and CDR2 as FVKESK. V gave up 4 bases and J gave up 6 bases; unmatched junction bases: 1. The CDR3 spells CASSPTGAEAFF. The CDR3 bases are TGTGCCAGCAGCCCGACAGGGGCTGAAGCTTTCTTT.

The rearrangement joins TRBV2 to TRBJ2-7; possible D gene TRBD1, 5 bases. V dropped 4 bases and J dropped 7 bases, with 11 bases sitting between them. Germline V gene sequence: CDR1 SNHLY, CDR2 FYNNEI. The CDR3 runs 12 residues. The CDR3: CASSGGLQEQYF. The CDR3 DNA reads TGTGCCAGCAGTGGGGGCCTTCAAGAGCAGTACTTC.

This clone was detected a few times. The V call is TRBV15, the J call TRBJ2-5; TRBD2 matches 7 bases. The CDR3 runs to 14 residues. With 5 bases clipped from V and 3 bases from J, the junction kept 6 bases outside the gene matches. Germline CDR1 LNHNV, CDR2 YYDKDF (reference sequence). The CDR3 DNA sequence: TGTGCCACCAGCTGGCGGGGGAGGAAAGAGACCCAGTACTTC. This codes for CATSWRGRKETQYF.

This chain joins TRBV24-1 and TRBJ2-2; 14 positions agree with TRBD2. The CDR3 runs 19 residues. V was clipped by 3 bases and J by 1 base; unmatched bases: 6. From germline, CDR1 is KGHDR and CDR2 SFDVKD. The CDR3 is CATSDTRTSGGQNTGELFF. Written as DNA, the CDR3 is TGTGCCACCAGTGATACTAGGACTAGCGGGGGGCAGAACACCGGGGAGCTGTTTTTT.

The gene calls are TRBV24-1 and TRBJ1-5, with D possibly being TRBD1 (6 bases). V was cut by 12 bases and J by 0 bases, with 17 bases left in between. Per the germline V gene, CDR1 is KGHDR and CDR2 is SFDVKD. The CDR3 length is 15 residues. DNA for the CDR3: TGTGCCGTCAGGGGAGAGGGATATAGCAATCAGCCCCAGCATTTT. This gives the protein CAVRGEGYSNQPQHF.

J is TRBJ1-1 and V is TRBV30, with 7 bases aligning to TRBD1. The CDR3 has 16 amino acids. V was clipped by 3 bases and J by 1 base; unmatched bases: 11. Per the germline V gene, CDR1 is GTSNPN and CDR2 is SVGIG (reference sequence). The CDR3 region has the DNA TGTGCCTGGAGACCGATCGACAGGGCTAGGAACACTGAAGCTTTCTTT. It encodes CAWRPIDRARNTEAFF.

V gene TRBV4-2 combines with J gene TRBJ1-2; 9 bases match TRBD1. Trimming at V came to 0 bases and at J to 8 bases, leaving 10 bases not matched to a gene. The CDR3 length is 16 residues. Germline-derived CDR1 and CDR2 are LGHNA and YNFKEQ. The CDR3 is CASSQEGVDRGSGYTF. DNA for the CDR3: TGTGCCAGCAGCCAAGAAGGAGTGGACAGGGGAAGCGGCTACACCTTC.

The V gene is TRBV2, the J gene TRBJ2-7; 8 bases fit TRBD1. The CDR3 totals 13 residues. Germline CDR1 reads SNHLY; CDR2 reads FYNNEI. V trimming: 8 bases; J trimming: 4 bases; junction bases outside the gene matches: 7. The CDR3 sequence is CASDDRGAYEQYF. For the CDR3, the DNA is TGTGCCAGCGATGACAGGGGAGCGTACGAGCAGTACTTC.

This clone was found a few times. The rearrangement uses TRBV4-1 and TRBJ2-5, with D tentatively TRBD2 (5 bases). This CDR3 is built from 18 residues. V was cut by 1 base and J by 3 bases, with 21 bases left in between. Germline CDR1 reads MGHRA; CDR2 reads YSYEKL. CDR3 sequence reads: CASSQARTTVSAEETQYF. Written as DNA, the CDR3 is TGCGCCAGCAGCCAAGCCCGTACAACGGTTAGCGCAGAAGAGACCCAGTACTTC.

This sequence joins TRBV28 and TRBJ2-7, with 8 bases identical to TRBD1. This CDR3 comprises 17 residues. Germline V gene sequence: CDR1 MDHEN, CDR2 SYDVKM. V dropped 3 bases and J dropped 6; count of bases not matched to a gene: 16. The CDR3 spells CASSFFGGRQGAIEQYF. Here the CDR3 DNA reads TGTGCCAGCAGTTTCTTTGGGGGACGGCAGGGGGCGATCGAGCAGTACTTC. Full variable domain (outside the CDR3, taken from reference TRBV28 and TRBJ2-7): DVKVTQSSRYLVKRTGEKVFLECVQDMDHENMFWYRQDPGLGLRLIYFSYDVKMKEKGDIPEGYSVSREKKERFSLILESASTNQTSMYLCASSFFGGRQGAIEQYFGPGTRLTVT.

In nucleotides, the CDR3 is TGTGCCACCAGTTTTAAAACAGGACAAAATAACTACAATGAGCAGTTCTTC. Encoded protein: CATSFKTGQNNYNEQFF. V usage is TRBV24-1 and J usage is TRBJ2-1; D is possibly TRBD1 (5 bases). This CDR3 has 17 residues. With 6 bases removed from V and 3 bases from J, the gap between germline ends came to 20 bases. The germline V gene encodes CDR1 KGHDR and CDR2 SFDVKD.